The subject of this entry is one T cell receptor beta chain. The method was immunoSEQ multiplex PCR; TCRdb's version includes in-frame clones alone and lacks a portion of them. The sample consists of about 150,000 clones, over 80% of them appearing once. Germline CDR1 ENHRY, CDR2 SYGVKD. The CDR3 covers 12 residues. With V trimmed by 9 bases and J by 6 bases, 4 bases remained unmatched. The entry originates in a study of blood T cell repertoires in COVID-19. Background on the study: Sample material is recorded as cDNA or gDNA derived from T cells, B-cell-depleted T cells, or PBMCs.

V usage is TRBV10-3 and J usage is TRBJ1-1; 10 nucleotides line up with TRBD1. The sample was peripheral blood. This TCR came from a woman aged 55-75 years with acute or convalescent COVID-19. CDR3 bases: TGTGCCATGGGGACAGGGGTAGCTGAAGCTTTCTTT. It is translated as CAMGTGVAEAFF.